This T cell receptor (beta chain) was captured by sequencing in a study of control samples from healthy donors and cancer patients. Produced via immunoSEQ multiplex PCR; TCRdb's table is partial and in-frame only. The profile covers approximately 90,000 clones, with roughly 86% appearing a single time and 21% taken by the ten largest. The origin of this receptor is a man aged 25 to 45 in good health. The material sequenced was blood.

The CDR3 loop reads CASSLRRNQGGEKLFF. In DNA, the CDR3 is TGTGCCAGCAGTTTACGGAGAAATCAGGGAGGAGAAAAACTGTTTTTT. The chain uses TRBV28 and TRBJ1-4, with D perhaps matching TRBD1 (5 bases). The CDR3 length is 16 residues. Germline values: CDR1 MDHEN, CDR2 SYDVKM. Trimming took off 2 bases at V and 8 bases at J, with 18 bases between the two ends.